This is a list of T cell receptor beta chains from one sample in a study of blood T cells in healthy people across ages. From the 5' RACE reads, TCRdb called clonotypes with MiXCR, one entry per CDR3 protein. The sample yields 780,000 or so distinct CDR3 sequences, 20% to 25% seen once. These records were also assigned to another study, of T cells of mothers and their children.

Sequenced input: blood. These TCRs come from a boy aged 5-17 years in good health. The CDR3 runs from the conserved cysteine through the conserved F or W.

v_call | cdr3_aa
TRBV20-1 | CSARGDRGEKLFF
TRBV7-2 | CASSHGFVENYGYTF
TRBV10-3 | CAISDPGHEETQYF
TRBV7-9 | CASSLAEGPTDTQYF
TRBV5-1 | CASSPKAGTSYEQYF
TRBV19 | CASSIIRGTEAFF
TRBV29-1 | CSVDEGQEQYF
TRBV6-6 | CASSYGSETQYF
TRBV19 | CASSIAINTEAFF
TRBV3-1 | CASSQVTGTQPQHF
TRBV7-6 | CASSSQDRTRFF
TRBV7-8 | CASSSGTGDPYEQYF
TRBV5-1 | CASSLGPASNYGYTF
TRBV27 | CASSMTYSGNTIYF
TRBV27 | CASSLSAGSGAPEQFF
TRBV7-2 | CASSSLLAGANEQFF
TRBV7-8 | CASSHRTGVLTNYGYTF
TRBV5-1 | CASRTSGRDYNGQFF
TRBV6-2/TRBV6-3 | CASSYSIKGETQYF
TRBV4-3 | CASSQDAGGLYEQYF
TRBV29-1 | CSVRQGGGETQYF
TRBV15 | CATSEGQEIQETQYF
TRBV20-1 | CSARFWDPTDTQYF
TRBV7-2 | CTSSLSGGSGELFF
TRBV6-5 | CASAREGDTQYF
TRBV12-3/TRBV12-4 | CASSLGLGAWGRF
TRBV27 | CASSATGLSSYEQYF
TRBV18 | CASSLRRDRGPPRTDTQYF
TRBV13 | CASSLVTARAKNIQYF
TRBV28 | CASSPKRGVDQPQHF